This T cell receptor beta chain comes out of a study of identical twins. Regarding the study as a whole: Where beta out-of-frame sequences were concerned, excess twin sharing was weaker.

Among all donors, each was a healthy Caucasian. A remark on this clonotype: Its cognate antigen is unknown.

CDR1 SGHTA and CDR2 FQGNSA come from the germline V gene. This CDR3 has 13 residues. Trimming removed 2 bases from V and 4 bases from J, with 9 bases in between. cDNA carried unique molecular identifiers, and a universal primer site was added by template switching. Each CDR3 protein is one row after TCRdb ran MiXCR on the 5' RACE reads. Of 520,000 or so distinct CDR3 sequences in the sample, about 20% were seen once. These data were likewise used in another study, on T cells expressing NK-cell markers. That source reports: Of CD8+ T cells, 1.0-7.0% belonged to dominant NKG2C+ clonotypes in 5 or 6 donors.

The chain couples TRBV7-2 to TRBJ2-7; D is uncertain. This receptor was taken from a woman aged 18-35 years in good health. Source material: CD4+ T cells sorted from blood. The CDR3 DNA follows: TGTGCCAGCAGCTTATCCGAAAGGTACGAGCAGTACTTC. It is translated as CASSLSERYEQYF.